Below are 12 T cell receptor beta chains sequenced from a single sample in a study of control samples from healthy donors and cancer patients. Produced via immunoSEQ multiplex PCR; TCRdb's table is partial and in-frame only. The data contain approximately 180,000 clones, 85% to 95% of them seen just once; the ten biggest clones take up around 1.3%. Sequencing was done on a sample of blood. The receptors originated from a young woman in good health.

This clone was seen a single time. This CDR3 is CASSLGVVEFF. For the CDR3, the DNA is TGTGCCAGCAGCTTAGGCGTGGTAGAGTTCTTC. The V call is TRBV11-2, the J call TRBJ2-1; D unclear. Germline assignment: CDR1 SGHAT and CDR2 FQNNGV. With 1 base removed from V and 14 bases from J, the gap between germline ends came to 9 bases. The CDR3 is 11 residues long. Looking up the rest from reference TRBV11-2 and TRBJ2-1 gives the full variable domain: EAGVAQSPRYKIIEKRQSVAFWCNPISGHATLYWYQQILGQGPKLLIQFQNNGVVDDSQLPKDRFSAERLKGVDSTLKIQPAKLEDSAVYLCASSLGVVEFFGPGTRLTVL.

The chain joins TRBV11-1 to TRBJ2-3; 10 positions agree with TRBD1. J lost 2 bases, V lost 8 bases, and 4 bases had no gene match. This CDR3 comprises 14 residues. CDR1 and CDR2 from the germline V gene are SGHAT and FQDESV (reference sequence). Here the CDR3 reads CASSGTGVTDTQYF. The CDR3 DNA is TGTGCCAGCTCCGGGACAGGGGTCACAGATACGCAGTATTTT.

J is TRBJ2-3 and V is TRBV6-2 or TRBV6-3; 10 bases map to TRBD2. This CDR3 is 17 amino acids long. Germline CDR1 is MNHEY and CDR2 is SVGEGT. Trimming at V came to 0 bases and at J to 2 bases, leaving 5 bases not matched to a gene. The DNA for the CDR3 is TGTGCCAGCAGTTACTCGGCTAGCGGGAGAATCACAGATACGCAGTATTTT. The encoded protein is CASSYSASGRITDTQYF.

The CDR3 loop reads CASSATGQKEEQYF. The DNA for the CDR3 is TGTGCCAGTAGTGCCACCGGGCAAAAAGAAGAGCAGTACTTC. The rearrangement uses TRBV19 and TRBJ2-7; D is unresolved. CDR1 and CDR2 from the germline V gene are LNHDA and SQIVND (reference sequence). V gave up 5 bases and J gave up 7 bases, with 18 bases separating them. The CDR3 contains 14 residues.

CDR3 bases: TGCGCCAGCAGCTTGCAAAGCACCCCAGGGGCCGGGGAGCTGTTTTTT. As protein: CASSLQSTPGAGELFF. The chain has TRBV5-1 and TRBJ2-2, with D perhaps matching TRBD1 (6 bases). The CDR3 is 16 amino acids. CDR1 SGHRS and CDR2 YFSETQ come from the germline V gene. Trimming shortened V by 1 base and J by 6 bases, and 16 bases separated the two germline ends.

The gene calls are TRBV27 and TRBJ2-7; maybe TRBD1 (6 bases). V lost 7 bases, J lost 2 bases, and 24 bases lay in between. The CDR3 has 17 residues. Germline V gene sequence: CDR1 MNHEY, CDR2 SMNVEV (reference sequence). In DNA, the CDR3 is TGTGCCAGCACTAGGAGTGCCAACAGGGTTACCGCCTACGAGCAGTACTTC. This gives the protein CASTRSANRVTAYEQYF.

The chain links TRBV2 to TRBJ1-5; TRBD1 might be the D (5 bases). This CDR3 spans 14 amino acids. CDR1 and CDR2 from the germline V gene are SNHLY and FYNNEI. Trimming shortened V by 0 bases and J by 14 bases, and 17 bases separated the two germline ends. CDR3 region: CASSEAWGLQGKHF. The CDR3, as DNA: TGTGCCAGCAGTGAAGCGTGGGGCCTCCAAGGAAAGCATTTT.

This chain links TRBV28 with TRBJ1-3; possibly TRBD1 for D (5 bases). This CDR3 spans 14 amino acids. Germline CDR1 reads MDHEN; CDR2 reads SYDVKM. V lost 4 bases, J lost 3 bases, and 10 bases lay in between. The CDR3 DNA sequence: TGTGCCAGCAGTTCGTGGACATTTGGAAACACCATATATTTT. It yields the protein CASSSWTFGNTIYF.

The DNA for the CDR3 is TGTGCCAGCAGCATCGACCGCGAAGGAAACATTCAGTACTTC. Its translation: CASSIDREGNIQYF. This chain uses TRBV9 with TRBJ2-4, with no clear D. Deletions cut 4 bases from V and 6 bases from J, with 14 bases between. The CDR3 consists of 14 residues. Per the germline V gene, CDR1 is SGDLS and CDR2 is YYNGEE.

CDR3 in amino acids: CASSPTRQTHNEQFF. The DNA of the CDR3 is TGTGCCAGCAGCCCCACCCGACAGACACACAATGAGCAGTTCTTC. The rearrangement links TRBV7-3 to TRBJ2-1, with D perhaps matching TRBD1 (5 bases). V was trimmed by 5 bases and J by 5 bases, leaving 16 bases between them. This CDR3 is built from 15 residues. Germline CDR1 SGHTA, CDR2 FQGTGA.

The chain joins TRBV2 to TRBJ2-5; a weak D match, TRBD1 (6 bases). The germline V gene encodes CDR1 SNHLY and CDR2 FYNNEI. This CDR3 has 15 residues. Trimming left V 6 bases short and J 0 bases short, with 14 bases between. The CDR3 nucleotides read TGTGCCAGCAGAAAGTGGGACACGGACCAAGAGACCCAGTACTTC. It yields the protein CASRKWDTDQETQYF. Complete variable domain (other parts from reference TRBV2 and TRBJ2-5): EPEVTQTPSHQVTQMGQEVILRCVPISNHLYFYWYRQILGQKVEFLVSFYNNEISEKSEIFDDQFSVERPDGSNFTLKIRSTKLEDSAMYFCASRKWDTDQETQYFGPGTRLLVL.

The chain recombines TRBV7-2 with TRBJ1-6; no definite D call. V lost 6 bases, J lost 8 bases, and 5 bases lay in between. Germline-derived CDR1 and CDR2 are SGHTA and FQGNSA. CDR3 length: 11 amino acids. The CDR3: CASSLDSPLHF. The CDR3 DNA reads as TGTGCCAGCAGTCTCGATTCACCCCTCCACTTT.